This TCR beta chain derives from a study of OX40 agonist ivuxolimab in advanced cancers. About the research overall: Ivuxolimab, which patients received intravenously every 2 weeks, was dosed at 0.01 to 10 mg/kg.

Germline V gives CDR1 MGHRA, CDR2 YSYEKL. CDR3 length: 12 residues. On this clone itself: The antigen is not known.

Patients with a history of autoimmune disease or on systemic immunosuppression were excluded. Study observations and caveats: Dosing at 0.1 to 3.0 mg/kg was accompanied by clonal expansion of CD4+ and CD8+ blood T cells by week 6.

Assay: immunoSEQ multiplex PCR; the TCRdb copy retains only in-frame clones and omits some. The repertoire holds approximately 70,000 clones, with 75% to 90% as singletons. The receptor comes from an adult with an advanced solid tumor such as melanoma, head and neck, liver or kidney cancer. V and J are TRBV4-1 and TRBJ1-4; 10 bases agree with TRBD1. This sample comprised CD4+ or CD8+ T cells sorted from blood, obtained in a trial of the OX40 agonist ivuxolimab. CDR3 sequence reads: CAPGTGVEKLFF. In DNA, the CDR3 is TGCGCTCCCGGGACAGGGGTTGAAAAACTGTTTTTT.